Shown below are 32 T cell receptor beta chains from a single sample sequenced in a study of CD8 T cells in Susac syndrome. The RNA, roughly 0.5 to 1 ug, was put through reverse transcription using random hexamers. TCRdb processed the immunoSEQ multiplex PCR reads anew with MiXCR; each CDR3 protein has one entry. The sample comprises 240,000 or so distinct CDR3 sequences, 90% to 96% of which are singletons, and approximately 0.1% rests with the top ten. Sequencing was performed on CD4+ T cells from PBMCs. Receptors were obtained from a human donor with Susac syndrome.

The V gene is TRBV29-1, the J gene TRBJ2-5; D unresolved. Germline lookup yields CDR1 SQVTM and CDR2 ANQGSEA. V was trimmed by 6 bases and J by 2 bases, leaving 10 bases between them. This CDR3 contains 12 residues. The CDR3 bases are TGCAGCGTCGATAGCCCGCAAGAGACCCAGTACTTC. It yields the protein CSVDSPQETQYF.

The gene calls are TRBV30 and TRBJ1-1, with D perhaps matching TRBD1 (6 bases). V shed 5 bases and J shed 1 base, with 8 bases lying between them. The CDR3 contains 12 residues. The germline CDR1 and CDR2 sequences are GTSNPN and SVGIG (reference sequence). The CDR3 bases are TGTGCCTGGCAGACAGGGAACACTGAAGCTTTCTTT. Translation gives CAWQTGNTEAFF.

V gene TRBV18 combines with J gene TRBJ2-7; 13 bases map to TRBD2. Germline CDR1 reads KGHSH; CDR2 reads LQKENI. The CDR3 has 16 residues. Germline trimming cut 3 bases from V and 3 bases from J; bases unmatched to any gene: 5. The CDR3 DNA reads TGTGCCAGCTCACCCAGGACTAGCGGGAGTGTCTACGAGCAGTACTTC. Translation: CASSPRTSGSVYEQYF.

V is TRBV5-6 and J is TRBJ2-5; 7 positions match TRBD2. This CDR3 spans 14 amino acids. V shed 2 bases and J 9 bases; nucleotides not matched to a gene: 10. CDR1 is SGHDT and CDR2 is YYEEEE in the germline V gene. The CDR3 sequence is CASSLRLATFSQYF. The CDR3 nucleotides are TGTGCCAGCAGCTTAAGACTAGCCACGTTTTCCCAGTACTTC.

The DNA for the CDR3 is TGCAGTGCTAGTATTAGCGGTAGCACAGATACGCAGTATTTT. Protein: CSASISGSTDTQYF. The chain links TRBV20-1 to TRBJ2-3; maybe TRBD2 (6 bases). The germline gives CDR1 DFQATT, CDR2 SNEGSKA (reference sequence). The V end was cut by 3 bases, the J end by 0 bases, with 10 bases between. There are 14 residues in the CDR3.

The gene calls are TRBV9 and TRBJ2-7; D not resolved. V lost 0 bases, J lost 2 bases, and 12 bases lay in between. The CDR3 is 15 residues long. The germline gives CDR1 SGDLS, CDR2 YYNGEE. CDR3 DNA: TGTGCCAGCAGCGTAGGAGGAGACAAGGCCTACGAGCAGTACTTC. It yields the protein CASSVGGDKAYEQYF. The full variable domain, its missing parts supplied by reference TRBV9 and TRBJ2-7, is DSGVTQTPKHLITATGQRVTLRCSPRSGDLSVYWYQQSLDQGLQFLIQYYNGEERAKGNILERFSAQQFPDLHSELNLSSLELGDSALYFCASSVGGDKAYEQYFGPGTRLTVT.

This clonotype was seen a single time. The rearrangement links TRBV28 to TRBJ2-3; 10 nucleotides match TRBD2. CDR1 and CDR2 (germline): MDHEN, SYDVKM. The CDR3 has 16 amino acids. Germline trimming cut 8 bases from V and 5 bases from J; bases unmatched to any gene: 13. CDR3 residues: CASGSDSGRFEDTQYF. The CDR3, as DNA: TGTGCCAGCGGCTCGGATAGCGGGAGGTTTGAAGATACGCAGTATTTT.

This chain uses TRBV25-1 with TRBJ2-5, with D maybe TRBD1 (6 bases). The germline V and J ends were trimmed by 2 bases and 7 bases, with 14 bases remaining between them. Per germline, CDR1 MGHDK and CDR2 SYGVNS. The CDR3 consists of 14 residues. CDR3 protein: CASSETGQRRTQYF. The CDR3 bases are TGTGCCAGCAGTGAAACAGGGCAGAGGAGGACCCAGTACTTC.

The chain combines TRBV7-8 with TRBJ1-5, with TRBD1 matching 10 bases. Germline trimming cut 5 bases from V and 1 base from J; bases unmatched to any gene: 8. Per germline, CDR1 SGHVS and CDR2 FQNEAQ. The CDR3 covers 17 residues. The CDR3 loop is CASSRDRGGISNQPQHF. The CDR3, as DNA: TGTGCCAGCAGCCGGGACAGGGGAGGAATAAGCAATCAGCCCCAGCATTTT.

The rearrangement joins TRBV29-1 to TRBJ2-3, with D unclear. Germline assignment: CDR1 SQVTM and CDR2 ANQGSEA. V was pared by 4 bases and J by 1 base, with 3 bases between. The length of the CDR3 is 11 residues. This CDR3 reads CSVGGTDTQYF. The CDR3, as DNA: TGCAGCGTTGGCGGCACAGATACGCAGTATTTT.

CDR3 residues: CASSLRSSGYNEQFF. The CDR3 region has the DNA TGTGCCAGCAGTTTACGGTCTAGCGGATACAATGAGCAGTTCTTC. The chain has TRBV12-3 or TRBV12-4 and TRBJ2-1; 7 nucleotides line up with TRBD2. V lost 2 bases, J lost 4 bases, and 5 bases stayed unmatched. This CDR3 region has 15 residues.

The CDR3 here is CASSPRTSGTLLEEQYF. The CDR3 DNA follows: TGCGCCAGCAGTCCTCGGACTAGCGGGACGCTTCTAGAAGAGCAGTACTTC. V is TRBV4-1 and J is TRBJ2-7; 12 bases map to TRBD2. With V trimmed by 6 bases and J by 7 bases, 16 bases remained unmatched. Germline V gene lookup returns CDR1 MGHRA and CDR2 YSYEKL. The CDR3 loop spans 17 amino acids.

The gene calls are TRBV4-1 and TRBJ1-5; the D gene is possibly TRBD1 (6 bases). Between the trimmed V and J ends, which lost 5 bases and 15 bases, there was a span of 17 bases. The CDR3 runs 12 residues. The germline V gene encodes CDR1 MGHRA and CDR2 YSYEKL. This CDR3 is CASSSPRGTRHF. CDR3 nucleotide sequence: TGCGCCAGCAGCTCGCCCAGGGGAACGCGGCATTTT.

The V and J genes are TRBV27 and TRBJ1-1, with D tentatively TRBD1 (6 bases). CDR1 MNHEY and CDR2 SMNVEV come from the germline V gene (reference sequence). Trimming stripped 5 bases from V and 0 bases from J, with 10 bases between. This CDR3 region has 14 residues. CDR3 in amino acids: CASSHDRLNTEAFF. The DNA for the CDR3 is TGTGCCAGCAGTCACGACAGGCTGAACACTGAAGCTTTCTTT.

The V call is TRBV4-2, the J call TRBJ2-7; D is ambiguous. V was trimmed by 1 base and J by 2 bases, leaving 12 bases between them. The length of the CDR3 is 15 residues. Germline-derived CDR1 and CDR2 are LGHNA and YNFKEQ. Here the CDR3 DNA reads TGTGCCAGCAGCCAAGTGGGAATGGGTCCCTACGAGCAGTACTTC. Its protein product is CASSQVGMGPYEQYF.

The chain couples TRBV28 to TRBJ2-6; D unclear. The CDR3 loop spans 13 amino acids. Per the germline V gene, CDR1 is MDHEN and CDR2 is SYDVKM. V dropped 3 bases and J dropped 5 bases, with 5 bases sitting between them. This CDR3 reads CASSLTRANVLTF. The CDR3 nucleotides are TGTGCCAGCAGTTTGACTCGGGCCAACGTCCTGACTTTC.

The chain joins TRBV7-2 to TRBJ2-5, with D maybe TRBD2 (5 bases). The CDR3 has 14 residues. Trimming cost V 3 bases and J 5 bases, with 13 bases left between them. The germline CDR1 and CDR2 sequences are SGHTA and FQGNSA. CDR3: CASSFYWRGETQYF. DNA of the CDR3: TGTGCCAGCAGCTTCTATTGGCGAGGGGAGACCCAGTACTTC.

The chain carries TRBV30 and TRBJ2-1, with a tentative D call TRBD2 (5 bases). Trimming removed 1 base from V and 10 bases from J, with 8 bases in between. Germline loops: CDR1 GTSNPN, CDR2 SVGIG (reference sequence). This CDR3 has 11 amino acids. In DNA form, the CDR3 reads TGTGCCTGGAGTGCCTTAGCGGAGCAGTTCTTC. Protein product: CAWSALAEQFF. Looking up the rest from reference TRBV30 and TRBJ2-1 gives the full variable domain: SQTIHQWPATLVQPVGSPLSLECTVEGTSNPNLYWYRQAAGRGLQLLFYSVGIGQISSEVPQNLSASRPQDRQFILSSKKLLLSDSGFYLCAWSALAEQFFGPGTRLTVL.

This sequence joins TRBV20-1 and TRBJ2-1, with TRBD2 identical over 11 bases. The germline V gene has CDR1 DFQATT and CDR2 SNEGSKA (reference sequence). The CDR3 has 16 residues. With 3 bases clipped from V and 5 bases from J, the junction kept 9 bases outside the gene matches. The CDR3: CSASGSGTSGNNEQFF. The DNA of the CDR3 is TGCAGTGCTAGCGGTTCGGGGACTAGCGGAAACAATGAGCAGTTCTTC.

V gene TRBV18 combines with J gene TRBJ2-7; either TRBD1 or TRBD2 may fit D (6 bases each). The germline gives CDR1 KGHSH, CDR2 LQKENI. CDR3 size: 13 residues. Trimming cost V 1 base and J 7 bases, with 11 bases left between them. The CDR3 protein is CASSPRRGAEQYF. The CDR3 DNA sequence: TGTGCCAGCTCACCACGGAGGGGGGCTGAGCAGTACTTC.

The J gene is TRBJ2-7, the V gene TRBV28; 8 positions match TRBD2. After removal of 1 base from V and 5 bases from J, the junction contained 7 bases not matched to a gene. The CDR3 runs 15 residues. CDR1 MDHEN and CDR2 SYDVKM come from the germline V gene. CDR3 residues: CASSLYQAGGDEQYF. The CDR3, as DNA: TGTGCCAGCAGTTTATACCAGGCGGGAGGCGACGAGCAGTACTTC.

In its sample, this clonotype was seen once. The chain combines TRBV27 with TRBJ1-4; D is uncertain. The V gene lost 8 bases and the J gene lost 7 bases, with 8 bases spanning the gap. The germline gives CDR1 MNHEY, CDR2 SMNVEV (reference sequence). The CDR3 is 11 residues long. CDR3 loop: CASPESEKLFF. CDR3 nucleotide sequence: TGTGCCAGCCCTGAGTCTGAAAAACTGTTTTTT.

The rearrangement links TRBV5-4 to TRBJ2-7, with a tentative D call TRBD1 (7 bases). The CDR3 sequence is 15 residues long. Trimming took 4 bases from V and 0 from J, leaving 14 bases between them. Germline values: CDR1 SGHNT, CDR2 YYREEE (reference sequence). Written as DNA, the CDR3 is TGTGCCAGCAGCCATGGGGGGACAGACTCCTACGAGCAGTACTTC. Translating it yields CASSHGGTDSYEQYF. Based on the CDR3 plus reference TRBV5-4 and TRBJ2-7, the full variable domain is ETGVTQSPTHLIKTRGQQVTLRCSSQSGHNTVSWYQQALGQGPQFIFQYYREEENGRGNFPPRFSGLQFPNYSSELNVNALELDDSALYLCASSHGGTDSYEQYFGPGTRLTVT.

The chain couples TRBV29-1 to TRBJ2-1; D possibly corresponds to TRBD2 (6 bases). Trimming took 7 bases from V and 6 from J, leaving 22 bases between them. The length of the CDR3 is 15 residues. Looked up from germline, CDR1 is SQVTM and CDR2 is ANQGSEA. The CDR3 region is CSGELDGTFSNEQFF. The CDR3 DNA reads as TGCAGCGGGGAACTCGATGGGACTTTCTCCAATGAGCAGTTCTTC.

The rearrangement links TRBV29-1 to TRBJ2-2, with 9 bases aligning to TRBD1. The germline V gene has CDR1 SQVTM and CDR2 ANQGSEA. This CDR3 comprises 14 residues. Trimming at V came to 5 bases and at J to 5 bases, leaving 6 bases not matched to a gene. The CDR3 region has the DNA TGCAGCGTTCGACAGGGGGAGAGAACCGGGGAGCTGTTTTTT. It specifies CSVRQGERTGELFF.

The V gene is TRBV7-9, the J gene TRBJ1-1, with 7 bases matching TRBD1. The CDR3 length is 17 residues. CDR1 is SEHNR and CDR2 is FQNEAQ in the germline V gene (reference sequence). Trimming cost V 5 bases and J 3 bases; bases outside gene matches: 15. The CDR3 here is CASSLSLGPTGYTEAFF. CDR3 DNA: TGTGCCAGCAGCCTCAGCCTAGGCCCGACAGGGTACACTGAAGCTTTCTTT.

The chain is built from TRBV3-1 and TRBJ1-1; D is ambiguous. V lost 3 bases and J lost 1, with 3 bases in between. The length of the CDR3 is 12 residues. Germline values: CDR1 LGHDT, CDR2 YNNKEL (reference sequence). CDR3 DNA sequence: TGTGCCAGCAGCCAGCAGAACACTGAAGCTTTCTTT. Its protein product is CASSQQNTEAFF.

The chain uses TRBV6-2 or TRBV6-3 and TRBJ2-7; a possible D gene is TRBD2 (5 bases). Germline CDR1 reads MNHEY; CDR2 reads SVGEGT. Between the trimmed V and J ends, which lost 5 bases and 2 bases, there was a span of 16 bases. There are 15 residues in the CDR3. CDR3 amino acids: CASSGIGGGTYEQYF. The CDR3 DNA reads TGTGCCAGCAGTGGGATTGGTGGAGGAACCTACGAGCAGTACTTC.

The genes are TRBV12-3 or TRBV12-4 and TRBJ1-1; D ambiguous. V lost 5 bases, J lost 0 bases, and 19 bases lay in between. CDR3 length: 17 amino acids. This CDR3 reads CASSTLSPSSMNTEAFF. In DNA form, the CDR3 reads TGTGCCAGCAGTACCCTCTCCCCGTCCTCCATGAACACTGAAGCTTTCTTT.

V usage is TRBV25-1 and J usage is TRBJ2-1, with 12 bases aligning to TRBD2. Germline CDR1 is MGHDK and CDR2 is SYGVNS. V lost 1 base and J lost 5; bases outside the gene matches: 9. CDR3 length equals 18 residues. The CDR3 spells CASSESSRLAGDNNEQFF. DNA for the CDR3: TGTGCCAGCAGTGAATCCTCGCGACTAGCGGGAGATAACAATGAGCAGTTCTTC.

The chain links TRBV12-3 or TRBV12-4 to TRBJ1-5; D is possibly TRBD1 (6 bases). The CDR3 totals 14 residues. V was cut by 6 bases and J by 7 bases, with 16 bases left in between. The CDR3 spells CASSPAQGGQPQHF. As DNA, the CDR3 is TGTGCCAGCAGCCCCGCACAGGGTGGCCAGCCCCAGCATTTT.

This clonotype was observed once. The chain recombines TRBV20-1 with TRBJ1-5; 8 bases are a match to TRBD1. V lost 6 bases and J lost 2; bases outside the gene matches: 18. This CDR3 spans 18 amino acids. CDR1 and CDR2 from the germline V gene are DFQATT and SNEGSKA (reference sequence). CDR3 sequence reads: CSAPVPGGGGVGNQPQHF. The CDR3 bases are TGCAGTGCCCCGGTCCCAGGGGGCGGGGGAGTGGGCAATCAGCCCCAGCATTTT.